Shown below are 30 T cell receptor beta chains from a single sample sequenced in a study of cytomegalovirus exposure and HLA in healthy donors. Profiling relied on immunoSEQ multiplex PCR, and the TCRdb table lists in-frame clones only, not all of them. The sample carries 150,000 to 200,000 clones, about 83% recorded once. The sequencing sample was made of PBMCs. The source is a woman aged 18-29 years in good health and CMV-seronegative.

The chain links TRBV2 to TRBJ2-1, with TRBD2 identical over 7 bases. CDR1 SNHLY and CDR2 FYNNEI come from the germline V gene. The CDR3 runs 15 residues. With 0 bases clipped from V and 3 bases from J, the junction kept 2 bases outside the gene matches. This CDR3 is CASSEAGGFYNEQFF. CDR3 DNA sequence: TGTGCCAGCAGTGAAGCGGGGGGGTTCTACAATGAGCAGTTCTTC.

The chain employs TRBV7-2 and TRBJ2-3; a weak D match, TRBD2 (5 bases). Germline loops: CDR1 SGHTA, CDR2 FQGNSA. There are 15 residues in the CDR3. The V and J ends lost 3 bases and 0 bases respectively, with 10 bases between them. The CDR3 loop is CASSFGKPSTDTQYF. The CDR3 DNA reads TGTGCCAGCAGCTTCGGGAAGCCAAGCACAGATACGCAGTATTTT. The full variable domain, its missing parts supplied by reference TRBV7-2 and TRBJ2-3, is GAGVSQSPSNKVTEKGKDVELRCDPISGHTALYWYRQSLGQGLEFLIYFQGNSAPDKSGLPSDRFSAERTGGSVSTLTIQRTQQEDSAVYLCASSFGKPSTDTQYFGPGTRLTVL.

This chain uses TRBV19 with TRBJ2-7; weak D call: TRBD2 (6 bases). This CDR3 spans 14 amino acids. Between the trimmed V and J ends, which lost 2 bases and 4 bases, there was a span of 12 bases. Germline V gene data show CDR1 as LNHDA and CDR2 as SQIVND (reference sequence). Here the CDR3 DNA reads TGTGCCAGTAGTATAAGGGGACTTGGATACGAGCAGTACTTC. This translates into CASSIRGLGYEQYF.

The chain recombines TRBV9 with TRBJ2-7; D remains ambiguous. In germline, CDR1 is SGDLS, CDR2 YYNGEE. The ends were cut back, 0 bases at V and 6 bases at J, with 13 bases in the middle. The CDR3 length is 14 residues. The CDR3 loop reads CASSVEVVSREQYF. The CDR3 DNA reads TGTGCCAGCAGCGTAGAGGTTGTTAGCCGCGAGCAGTACTTC.

The V call is TRBV5-1, the J call TRBJ1-6; 7 bases agree with TRBD1. The CDR3 spans 15 residues. V lost 3 bases and J lost 10; bases outside the gene matches: 10. Germline V gene lookup returns CDR1 SGHRS and CDR2 YFSETQ. The CDR3 DNA sequence: TGCGCCAGCAGCTCCCCGGACAGGAAAAACTCACCCCTCCACTTT. Its translation: CASSSPDRKNSPLHF.

The chain employs TRBV7-9 and TRBJ2-3, with TRBD2 identical over 7 bases. The V segment lost 4 bases and the J segment 6 bases; nucleotides outside the gene matches: 1. The CDR3 consists of 12 residues. Germline lookup yields CDR1 SEHNR and CDR2 FQNEAQ (reference sequence). In DNA, the CDR3 is TGTGCCAGCAGCTACGGGGGGGATACGCAGTATTTT. Amino acid sequence: CASSYGGDTQYF.

The chain combines TRBV7-2 with TRBJ2-7, with 8 bases identical to TRBD1. Germline CDR1 reads SGHTA; CDR2 reads FQGNSA. J lost 4 bases, V lost 6 bases, and 5 bases had no gene match. This CDR3 has 13 residues. The CDR3 protein is CASSQTGAYEQYF. CDR3 sequence (DNA): TGTGCCAGCAGTCAGACAGGGGCTTACGAGCAGTACTTC. The whole variable domain, filled in from reference TRBV7-2 and TRBJ2-7, reads GAGVSQSPSNKVTEKGKDVELRCDPISGHTALYWYRQSLGQGLEFLIYFQGNSAPDKSGLPSDRFSAERTGGSVSTLTIQRTQQEDSAVYLCASSQTGAYEQYFGPGTRLTVT.

The DNA for the CDR3 is TGTGCCAGCAGCTTAGCGCGGGTATTGGGACAAGATAATTCACCCCTCCACTTT. It codes for CASSLARVLGQDNSPLHF. The chain couples TRBV7-8 to TRBJ1-6; D perhaps matches TRBD1 (6 bases). V shed 0 bases and J shed 5 bases, with 17 bases lying between them. This CDR3 comprises 18 residues. CDR1 is SGHVS and CDR2 is FQNEAQ in the germline V gene.

This sequence joins TRBV4-2 and TRBJ1-2; 8 bases are a match to TRBD1. The germline V gene encodes CDR1 LGHNA and CDR2 YNFKEQ. The V gene end was trimmed by 4 bases and the J gene end by 2 bases; junction bases not matched to a gene: 12. The CDR3 consists of 17 residues. DNA of the CDR3: TGTGCCAGCAGCCCGATCCTAGACAGGGGCGAAAACTATGGCTACACCTTC. It is translated as CASSPILDRGENYGYTF.

Only a few counts were recorded for this clone. The chain employs TRBV9 and TRBJ1-1; 9 nucleotides align to TRBD1. This CDR3 region has 15 residues. V trimming: 1 base; J trimming: 6 bases; junction bases outside the gene matches: 7. The germline V gene encodes CDR1 SGDLS and CDR2 YYNGEE. The CDR3: CASSVPGTGRAEAFF. CDR3 DNA sequence: TGTGCCAGCAGCGTACCCGGGACAGGGAGGGCTGAAGCTTTCTTT. The full variable domain, completed using reference TRBV9 and TRBJ1-1, is DSGVTQTPKHLITATGQRVTLRCSPRSGDLSVYWYQQSLDQGLQFLIQYYNGEERAKGNILERFSAQQFPDLHSELNLSSLELGDSALYFCASSVPGTGRAEAFFGQGTRLTVV.

The rearrangement uses TRBV28 and TRBJ1-5, with 8 nucleotides matching TRBD1. Germline values: CDR1 MDHEN, CDR2 SYDVKM. The CDR3 is made up of 14 amino acids. V dropped 3 bases and J dropped 7; count of bases not matched to a gene: 5. CDR3 loop: CASSFRDRYQPQHF. CDR3 coding DNA: TGTGCCAGCAGTTTCCGGGACAGGTACCAGCCCCAGCATTTT.

The genes are TRBV18 and TRBJ1-1; D uncertain. The CDR3 runs 15 residues. Deletions cut 1 base from V and 3 bases from J, with 12 bases between. Per germline, CDR1 KGHSH and CDR2 LQKENI. CDR3: CASSPHSRHDTEAFF. CDR3 nucleotide sequence: TGTGCCAGCTCACCACACTCTCGACACGACACTGAAGCTTTCTTT.

Written as DNA, the CDR3 is TGTGCCACAGCCGAGGACAGAACTTATGGCTACACCTTC. Translation: CATAEDRTYGYTF. This rearrangement joins TRBV2 to TRBJ1-2; D might be TRBD1 (6 bases). The V gene lost 10 bases and the J gene lost 5 bases, with 17 bases spanning the gap. Germline-derived CDR1 and CDR2 are SNHLY and FYNNEI. CDR3 length: 13 residues.

J is TRBJ1-2 and V is TRBV11-2, with 9 bases matching TRBD1. From germline, CDR1 is SGHAT and CDR2 FQNNGV. Trimming at V came to 4 bases and at J to 5 bases, leaving 11 bases not matched to a gene. CDR3 size: 16 residues. The CDR3 region is CASSSTGTGLSYGYTF. The CDR3 nucleotides read TGTGCCAGCAGCTCAACCGGGACAGGGCTATCTTATGGCTACACCTTC.

This clone was detected only a few times. V usage is TRBV6-1 and J usage is TRBJ2-7; D gene unclear. The CDR3 runs 10 residues. Deletions cut 8 bases from V and 5 bases from J, with 7 bases between. From germline, CDR1 is MNHNS and CDR2 SASEGT. The CDR3 nucleotides are TGTGCCAGCTGGAGCCACGAGCAGTACTTC. The encoded protein is CASWSHEQYF.

The rearrangement joins TRBV11-2 to TRBJ1-3, with D unclear. Germline lookup yields CDR1 SGHAT and CDR2 FQNNGV. Trimming took off 2 bases at V and 0 bases at J, with 8 bases between the two ends. CDR3 length: 15 amino acids. The CDR3 coding sequence is TGTGCCAGCAGCTTAACCAGGATCTCTGGAAACACCATATATTTT. Protein: CASSLTRISGNTIYF.

The J gene is TRBJ2-3, the V gene TRBV30, with TRBD2 matching 11 bases. The CDR3 has 14 residues. The germline CDR1 and CDR2 sequences are GTSNPN and SVGIG (reference sequence). The ends lost 6 bases at V and 3 bases at J; junction bases unmatched: 5. The CDR3 protein is CACVAGGLTDTQYF. CDR3 nucleotides: TGTGCCTGTGTAGCGGGGGGGTTGACAGATACGCAGTATTTT.

The V and J genes are TRBV30 and TRBJ2-7, with D possibly TRBD1 on 6 matching bases. Germline V gives CDR1 GTSNPN, CDR2 SVGIG (reference sequence). V was cut by 0 bases and J by 8 bases, with 14 bases left in between. This CDR3 is built from 13 residues. The CDR3 DNA reads TGTGCCTGGAGTGTGGAACGACAGGAGAAGCAGTACTTC. It is translated as CAWSVERQEKQYF.

J is TRBJ1-1 and V is TRBV5-1, with D unresolved. With 0 bases removed from V and 5 bases from J, the gap between germline ends came to 8 bases. CDR1 SGHRS and CDR2 YFSETQ come from the germline V gene. The length of the CDR3 is 13 residues. The CDR3 DNA is TGCGCCAGCAGCTTGGATACGGGAACTGAAGCTTTCTTT. Amino acids: CASSLDTGTEAFF.

The chain links TRBV19 to TRBJ1-3; the match to TRBD1 covers 7 bases. This CDR3 contains 15 residues. The V segment lost 3 bases and the J segment 4 bases; nucleotides outside the gene matches: 6. Germline values: CDR1 LNHDA, CDR2 SQIVND (reference sequence). DNA of the CDR3: TGTGCCAGTAGTATCCCCGGGACAGTAGGAAACACCATATATTTT. Amino acids: CASSIPGTVGNTIYF.

The rearrangement links TRBV5-1 to TRBJ2-7; D is possibly TRBD1 (6 bases). Trimming took off 4 bases at V and 5 bases at J, with 19 bases between the two ends. The CDR3 totals 15 residues. Germline CDR1 SGHRS, CDR2 YFSETQ. The CDR3 sequence: CASSLTPGHADEQYF. The CDR3 nucleotides read TGCGCCAGCAGCCTGACTCCGGGACACGCGGACGAGCAGTACTTC.

The chain joins TRBV2 to TRBJ2-5, with D possibly matching TRBD2 (5 bases). CDR3 length: 13 amino acids. The ends were cut back, 7 bases at V and 1 base at J, with 10 bases in the middle. From germline, CDR1 is SNHLY and CDR2 FYNNEI. CDR3 coding DNA: TGTGCCAGCAATAGGGAGAGCCAAGAGACCCAGTACTTC. Its protein is CASNRESQETQYF. The whole variable domain, filled in from reference TRBV2 and TRBJ2-5, reads EPEVTQTPSHQVTQMGQEVILRCVPISNHLYFYWYRQILGQKVEFLVSFYNNEISEKSEIFDDQFSVERPDGSNFTLKIRSTKLEDSAMYFCASNRESQETQYFGPGTRLLVL.

The CDR3 is CASSRRLLGREAGNTIYF. The CDR3, as DNA: TGTGCCAGCAGCCGGCGTTTGTTAGGCAGGGAGGCTGGAAACACCATATATTTT. The chain carries TRBV5-6 and TRBJ1-3; tentatively, D is TRBD1 (5 bases). The length of the CDR3 is 18 residues. Germline V gene lookup returns CDR1 SGHDT and CDR2 YYEEEE. The V and J ends lost 4 bases and 2 bases respectively, with 22 bases between them. The variable domain in full, with the rest retrieved from reference TRBV5-6 and TRBJ1-3, is DAGVTQSPTHLIKTRGQQVTLRCSPKSGHDTVSWYQQALGQGPQFIFQYYEEEERQRGNFPDRFSGHQFPNYSSELNVNALLLGDSALYLCASSRRLLGREAGNTIYFGEGSWLTVV.

The chain couples TRBV5-1 to TRBJ2-3; TRBD2 matches at 8 bases. V dropped 4 bases and J dropped 3; count of bases not matched to a gene: 4. Germline V lookup: CDR1 SGHRS, CDR2 YFSETQ. The CDR3 length is 14 residues. The CDR3 region is CASSRGGNTDTQYF. The CDR3 nucleotides read TGCGCCAGCAGCCGGGGGGGTAATACAGATACGCAGTATTTT.

J is TRBJ1-1 and V is TRBV5-1; D is perhaps TRBD1 (5 bases). The V gene lost 0 bases and the J gene lost 0 bases, with 12 bases spanning the gap. Germline CDR1 reads SGHRS; CDR2 reads YFSETQ. The CDR3 contains 16 residues. This chain's CDR3 is CASSLGRAPLNTEAFF. The CDR3 coding sequence is TGCGCCAGCAGCTTGGGCAGGGCCCCCCTGAACACTGAAGCTTTCTTT.

The chain links TRBV11-2 to TRBJ1-1; D is perhaps TRBD1 (5 bases). V was trimmed by 2 bases and J by 1 base, leaving 20 bases between them. The CDR3 runs to 18 residues. Germline lookup yields CDR1 SGHAT and CDR2 FQNNGV. The CDR3 spells CASSLFQGNYGSNTEAFF. The DNA of the CDR3 is TGTGCCAGCAGCTTATTCCAGGGTAATTACGGATCGAACACTGAAGCTTTCTTT. The variable domain in full, with the rest retrieved from reference TRBV11-2 and TRBJ1-1, is EAGVAQSPRYKIIEKRQSVAFWCNPISGHATLYWYQQILGQGPKLLIQFQNNGVVDDSQLPKDRFSAERLKGVDSTLKIQPAKLEDSAVYLCASSLFQGNYGSNTEAFFGQGTRLTVV.

The chain joins TRBV5-1 to TRBJ2-7; 10 bases map to TRBD2. Germline V gene sequence: CDR1 SGHRS, CDR2 YFSETQ. V shed 1 base and J 1 base; nucleotides not matched to a gene: 11. The CDR3 extends over 18 amino acids. CDR3 sequence: CASSLQGSGGLLSYEQYF. For the CDR3, the DNA is TGCGCCAGCAGCTTGCAAGGTAGCGGGGGGCTCTTGTCCTACGAGCAGTACTTC.

This clone was seen a few times. CDR3 in amino acids: CASSLSGGSDSPLHF. In DNA, the CDR3 is TGCGCCAGCAGCTTATCAGGAGGCTCTGATTCACCCCTCCACTTT. This sequence joins TRBV5-1 and TRBJ1-6; no clear D. Germline V gene lookup returns CDR1 SGHRS and CDR2 YFSETQ. The CDR3 totals 15 residues. V shed 2 bases and J shed 8 bases, with 14 bases lying between them.

This chain links TRBV7-6 with TRBJ1-4, with D uncertain. V was shortened by 5 bases and J by 5 bases, with 12 bases between the two germline ends. Germline V gene lookup returns CDR1 SGHVS and CDR2 FNYEAQ. The CDR3 has 14 amino acids. For the CDR3, the DNA is TGTGCCAGCAGCAACGGGAGAGGAAATGAAAAACTGTTTTTT. Translating gives CASSNGRGNEKLFF.

The J gene is TRBJ2-7, the V gene TRBV15; D is perhaps TRBD2 (6 bases). Germline-derived CDR1 and CDR2 are LNHNV and YYDKDF (reference sequence). V lost 1 base to trimming and J lost 2 bases, with 12 bases between them. The CDR3 consists of 15 residues. The CDR3 reads CATSRGGALPYEQYF. The CDR3 DNA follows: TGTGCCACCAGCAGAGGCGGGGCCCTACCCTACGAGCAGTACTTC.